This TCR beta chain comes out of a study of molecular identifiers for immune sequencing clone quantification. General study findings and limits: Underestimation of highly expanded clone sizes could arise where identical TCR molecules share a barcode. Clones above 20 RNA copies contained over 98% of effector molecules and under 1% of naive molecules.

This clonotype was counted at least ten times. The antigen is undetermined. Bulk libraries came from a prior protocol with listed TCR primers. TCRdb independently ran MiXCR on the PCR reads; one entry per CDR3 protein. Of roughly 630,000 distinct CDR3 sequences in the sample, roughly 23% were seen once. V was pared by 4 bases and J by 5 bases, with 12 bases between. The length of the CDR3 is 15 residues. Germline CDR1 SEHNR, CDR2 FQNEAQ (reference sequence). The origin of this receptor is a human donor in good health. Some libraries in this study had Jurkat cell RNA spiked in. The chain has TRBV7-9 and TRBJ1-6, with a weak D call TRBD1 (6 bases). Sequencing was done on a sample of naive CD8+ T cells from blood, with Jurkat cell RNA spiked in. Documented subset: FACS-sorted CD8+CD4-CCR7+CD45RA+ naive T cells. CDR3 in DNA: TGTGCCAGCAGCTCGCTTCAGGGGAATAATTCACCCCTCCACTTT. It yields the protein CASSSLQGNNSPLHF.